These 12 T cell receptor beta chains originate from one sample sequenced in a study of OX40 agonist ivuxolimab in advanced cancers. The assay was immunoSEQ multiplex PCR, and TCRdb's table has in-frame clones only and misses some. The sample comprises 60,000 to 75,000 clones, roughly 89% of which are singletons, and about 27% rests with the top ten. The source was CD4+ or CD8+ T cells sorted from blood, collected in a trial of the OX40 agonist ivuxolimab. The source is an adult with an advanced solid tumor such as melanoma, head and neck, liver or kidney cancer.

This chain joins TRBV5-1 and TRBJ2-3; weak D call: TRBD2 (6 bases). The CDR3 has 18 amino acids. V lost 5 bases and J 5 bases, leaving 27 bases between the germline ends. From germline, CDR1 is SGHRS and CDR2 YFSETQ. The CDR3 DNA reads TGCGCCAGCAGTTTTGACTACCGCGGAGGGAAAGTTGGAGATACGCAGTATTTT. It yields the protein CASSFDYRGGKVGDTQYF.

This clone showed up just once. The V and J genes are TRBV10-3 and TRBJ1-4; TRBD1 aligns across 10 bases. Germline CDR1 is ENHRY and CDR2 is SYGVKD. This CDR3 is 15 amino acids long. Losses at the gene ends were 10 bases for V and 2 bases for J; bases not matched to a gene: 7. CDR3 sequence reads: CATLRDRGTNEKLFF. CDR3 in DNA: TGTGCCACCCTACGGGACAGGGGCACTAATGAAAAACTGTTTTTT.

The DNA of the CDR3 is TGTGCCTGGAGTGCCTCGGGCAGAGCTAGCGAGCAGTACTTC. This sequence encodes CAWSASGRASEQYF. The V call is TRBV30, the J call TRBJ2-5; D is uncertain. The DNA matches TRBJ2-7 better at its end, which makes the J call doubtful. CDR3 length equals 14 residues. The germline V gene encodes CDR1 GTSNPN and CDR2 SVGIG (reference sequence).

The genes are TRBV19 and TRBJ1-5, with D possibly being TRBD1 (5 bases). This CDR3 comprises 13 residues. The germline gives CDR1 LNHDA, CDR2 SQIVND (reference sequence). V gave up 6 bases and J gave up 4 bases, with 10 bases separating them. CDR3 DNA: TGTGCCAGTAGCAAGGACATTAATCAGCCCCAGCATTTT. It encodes CASSKDINQPQHF.

The CDR3 protein is CASSLAPAGGSYEQYF. In nucleotides, the CDR3 is TGCGCCAGCAGCTTGGCCCCCGCAGGGGGGTCCTACGAGCAGTACTTC. The chain recombines TRBV4-3 with TRBJ2-7, with a tentative D call TRBD1 (7 bases). The germline V gene has CDR1 LGHNA and CDR2 YSLEER. This CDR3 region has 16 residues. V lost 5 bases, J lost 1 base, and 18 bases lay in between.

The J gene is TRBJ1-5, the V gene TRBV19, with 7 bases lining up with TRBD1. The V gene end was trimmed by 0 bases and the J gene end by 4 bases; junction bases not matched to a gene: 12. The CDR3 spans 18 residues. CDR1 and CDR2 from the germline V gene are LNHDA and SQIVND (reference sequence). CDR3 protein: CASSIEGMTGLTNQPQHF. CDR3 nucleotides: TGTGCCAGTAGTATAGAGGGAATGACAGGGTTAACGAATCAGCCCCAGCATTTT.

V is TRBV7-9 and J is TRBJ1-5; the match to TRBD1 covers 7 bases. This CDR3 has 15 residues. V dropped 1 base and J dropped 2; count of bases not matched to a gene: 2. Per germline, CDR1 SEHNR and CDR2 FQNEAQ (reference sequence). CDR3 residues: CASSLEGTGNQPQHF. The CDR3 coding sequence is TGTGCCAGCAGCTTAGAGGGGACAGGCAATCAGCCCCAGCATTTT. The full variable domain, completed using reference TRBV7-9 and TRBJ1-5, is DTGVSQNPRHKITKRGQNVTFRCDPISEHNRLYWYRQTLGQGPEFLTYFQNEAQLEKSRLLSDRFSAERPKGSFSTLEIQRTEQGDSAMYLCASSLEGTGNQPQHFGDGTRLSIL.

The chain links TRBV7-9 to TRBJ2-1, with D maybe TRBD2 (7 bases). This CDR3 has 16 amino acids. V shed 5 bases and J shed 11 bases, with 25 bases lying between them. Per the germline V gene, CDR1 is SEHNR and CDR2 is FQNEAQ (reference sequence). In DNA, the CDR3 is TGTGCCAGCAGCCCGGGGGGTCAGAAAGGCCAGGGGCAGCAGTTCTTC. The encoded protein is CASSPGGQKGQGQQFF.

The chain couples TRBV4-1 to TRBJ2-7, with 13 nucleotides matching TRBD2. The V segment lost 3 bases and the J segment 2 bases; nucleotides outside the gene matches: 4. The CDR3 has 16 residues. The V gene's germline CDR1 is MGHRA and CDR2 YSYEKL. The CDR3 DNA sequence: TGCGCCAGCAGCCACGGACTAGCGGGAGCGGCCTACGAGCAGTACTTC. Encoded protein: CASSHGLAGAAYEQYF.

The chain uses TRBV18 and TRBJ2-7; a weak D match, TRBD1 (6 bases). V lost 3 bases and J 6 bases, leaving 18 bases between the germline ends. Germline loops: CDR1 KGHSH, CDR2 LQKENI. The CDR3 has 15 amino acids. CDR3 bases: TGTGCCAGCTCACCCCATCCCAGGGGAACGGGCGAGCAGTACTTC. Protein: CASSPHPRGTGEQYF.

Here the CDR3 reads CAFRAGPNIQYF. The CDR3 nucleotides read TGTGCCTTTAGGGCCGGGCCTAACATTCAGTACTTC. The V gene is TRBV2, the J gene TRBJ2-4; D is uncertain. This CDR3 is 12 amino acids long. Germline lookup yields CDR1 SNHLY and CDR2 FYNNEI. Trimming took 11 bases from V and 7 from J, leaving 15 bases between them.

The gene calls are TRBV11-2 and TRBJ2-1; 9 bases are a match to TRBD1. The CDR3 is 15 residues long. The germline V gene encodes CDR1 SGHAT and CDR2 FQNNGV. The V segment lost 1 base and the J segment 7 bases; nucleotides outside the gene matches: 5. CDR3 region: CASSLGQGGRNEQFF. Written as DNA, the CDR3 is TGTGCCAGCAGCTTAGGACAGGGGGGACGGAATGAGCAGTTCTTC.